The clone carrying this TCR beta chain was recorded at least ten times. Its matching antigen is unknown. RNA transcripts provided the template for amplifying TCR beta CDR3 regions. Second-round multiplex PCR came after first-round RT-PCR with HTBI primers. TCRdb fed the multiplex PCR reads into MiXCR, producing one record per CDR3 protein. The sample has around 400,000 distinct CDR3 sequences, 15% to 20% seen once. The entry originates in a study of Graves' ophthalmopathy and Graves' hyperthyroidism. Enrollment excluded any patients with other autoimmune diseases, uncontrolled infections, pregnancy or lactation. It was on clinical symptoms, serum thyroxine, TRAb, thyroid ultrasound and orbital computed tomography that diagnosis relied. The study, taken as a whole, reports: Among thyroid clonotypes expanded above 0.001 frequency, most also appeared in blood.

CDR3 length: 12 amino acids. Germline V lookup: CDR1 GTSNPN, CDR2 SVGIG (reference sequence). The J segment lost 3 bases and the V segment lost 8 bases, leaving 3 bases of the junction unmatched. The J gene is TRBJ2-2, the V gene TRBV30; 7 positions match TRBD2. The source is a woman aged 18-29 years with Graves' ophthalmopathy. Sequenced: peripheral blood. This chain's CDR3 is CALSGDTGELFF. In nucleotides, the CDR3 is TGTGCCCTGAGCGGGGACACCGGGGAGCTGTTTTTT.